The sequence of this T cell receptor beta chain was determined in a study of CD8+CD57+ T cells in acquired aplastic anemia. CD8+CD57+ cell expansion, shown by flow cytometry, had occurred in the patients selected for sequencing. J gave up 5 bases and V 3 bases, and 5 bases lay outside the gene matches. The CDR3 runs 14 residues. Germline V lookup: CDR1 SGHTA, CDR2 FQGNSA. Genomic DNA was employed as the template in profiling TCR beta VDJ and CDR3. MiXCR was run by TCRdb on the reads, yielding one entry per CDR3 protein. The sample has more than 200,000 distinct CDR3 sequences, about half seen once; the top ten hold about 20%.

The rearrangement links TRBV7-2 to TRBJ1-1, with TRBD1 matching over 8 bases. This sequence originates from a human donor with aplastic anemia. Sequencing used sorted CD4+, CD8+, or CD8+CD57+ T cells (not recorded which) from PBMCs. This CDR3 is CASSFDRGLTEAFF. The CDR3 bases are TGTGCCAGCAGCTTCGACAGGGGCCTGACTGAAGCTTTCTTT.